The present T cell receptor (beta chain) was sequenced within a study of CD8 T cells in Susac syndrome. Study-level information: Among the sequenced Susac syndrome patients, roughly six had active disease while under ten were in remission. The Susac syndrome patients were therapy-naive, on corticosteroids, or on intravenous immunoglobulin alone at blood draw.

The RNA input was about 0.5 to 1 ug, and it was reverse transcribed with random hexamers. The immunoSEQ assay covered 54 Vbeta and 13 Jbeta segments for CDR3. TCRdb re-derived calls from the immunoSEQ multiplex PCR reads in MiXCR, one entry per CDR3 protein. The top ten hold about 0.29% of the sample, which has 130,000 or so distinct CDR3 sequences, roughly 94% seen once. Looked up from germline, CDR1 is MGHRA and CDR2 is YSYEKL. V was pared by 6 bases and J by 4 bases, with 11 bases of the junction left unmatched. CDR3 length: 15 amino acids. The chain has TRBV4-1 and TRBJ1-1; the match to TRBD1 covers 7 bases. The sequence derives from a human donor with Susac syndrome. Sequencing was carried out using CD8+ T cells from PBMCs. CDR3: CASSPFTDRVTEAFF. The DNA of the CDR3 is TGCGCCAGCAGTCCCTTTACAGACAGGGTCACTGAAGCTTTCTTT.